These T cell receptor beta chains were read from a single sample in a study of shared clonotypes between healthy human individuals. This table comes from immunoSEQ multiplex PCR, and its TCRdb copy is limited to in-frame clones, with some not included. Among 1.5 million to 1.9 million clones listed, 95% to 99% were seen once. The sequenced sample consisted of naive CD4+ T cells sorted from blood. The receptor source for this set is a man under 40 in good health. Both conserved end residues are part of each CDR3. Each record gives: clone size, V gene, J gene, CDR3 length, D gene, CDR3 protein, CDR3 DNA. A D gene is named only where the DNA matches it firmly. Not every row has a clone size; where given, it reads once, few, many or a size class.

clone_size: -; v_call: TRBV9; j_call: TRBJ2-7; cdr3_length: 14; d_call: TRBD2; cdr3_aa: CASSPRTSPYEQYF; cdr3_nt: TGTGCCAGCAGCCCCCGGACTAGCCCCTACGAGCAGTACTTC
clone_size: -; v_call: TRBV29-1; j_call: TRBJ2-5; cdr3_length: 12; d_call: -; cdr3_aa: CSVAPTLETQYF; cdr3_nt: TGCAGCGTGGCCCCGACTCTTGAGACCCAGTACTTC
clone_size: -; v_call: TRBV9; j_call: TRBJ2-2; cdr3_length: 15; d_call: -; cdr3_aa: CASSVLNPPPGELFF; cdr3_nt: TGTGCCAGCAGCGTCTTAAATCCCCCACCCGGGGAGCTGTTTTTT
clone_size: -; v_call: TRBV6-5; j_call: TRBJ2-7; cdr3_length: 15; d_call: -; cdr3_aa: CASSYSPGISYEQYF; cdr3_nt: TGTGCCAGCAGTTACTCCCCAGGGATCTCCTACGAGCAGTACTTC
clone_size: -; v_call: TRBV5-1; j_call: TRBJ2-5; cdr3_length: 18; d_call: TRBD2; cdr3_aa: CASSVGVASGSIVETQYF; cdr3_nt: TGCGCCAGCAGCGTTGGCGTGGCTAGCGGGAGTATAGTAGAGACCCAGTACTTC
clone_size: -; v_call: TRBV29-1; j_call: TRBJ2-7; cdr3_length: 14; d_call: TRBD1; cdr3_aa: CSVEVGYRGGEQYF; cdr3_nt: TGCAGCGTTGAAGTTGGGTACAGGGGCGGCGAGCAGTACTTC
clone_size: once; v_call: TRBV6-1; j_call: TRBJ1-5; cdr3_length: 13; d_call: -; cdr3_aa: CASRDSSNQPQHF; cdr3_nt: TGTGCCAGCAGAGACAGTAGCAATCAGCCCCAGCATTTT
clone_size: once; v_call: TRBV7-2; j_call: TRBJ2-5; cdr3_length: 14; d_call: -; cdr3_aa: CASSSSIARETQYF; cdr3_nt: TGTGCCAGCAGCTCCAGTATAGCCCGAGAGACCCAGTACTTC
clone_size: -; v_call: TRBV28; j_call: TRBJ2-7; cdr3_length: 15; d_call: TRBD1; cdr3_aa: CASSPPGQYTYEQYF; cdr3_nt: TGTGCCAGCAGTCCTCCGGGACAGTATACCTACGAGCAGTACTTC
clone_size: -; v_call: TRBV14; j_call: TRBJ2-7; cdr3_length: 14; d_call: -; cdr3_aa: CASSPSRGIGEQYF; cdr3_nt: TGTGCCAGCAGCCCTTCCAGGGGCATCGGCGAGCAGTACTTC
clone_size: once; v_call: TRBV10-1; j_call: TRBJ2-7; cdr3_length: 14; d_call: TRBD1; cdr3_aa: CALPGQGVSYEQYF; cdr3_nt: TGCGCCCTGCCAGGACAGGGAGTGTCTTACGAGCAGTACTTC
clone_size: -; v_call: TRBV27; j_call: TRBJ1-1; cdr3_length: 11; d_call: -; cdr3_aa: CASNPTGEAFF; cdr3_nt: TGTGCCAGCAACCCGACGGGTGAAGCTTTCTTT
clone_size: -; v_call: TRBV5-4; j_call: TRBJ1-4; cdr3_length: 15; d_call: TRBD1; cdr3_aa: CASSSKGQSNEKLFF; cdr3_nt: TGTGCCAGCAGCTCAAAGGGACAGAGTAATGAAAAACTGTTTTTT
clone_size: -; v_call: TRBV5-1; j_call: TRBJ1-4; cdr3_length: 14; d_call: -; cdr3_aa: CASSFQGLYEKLFF; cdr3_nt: TGCGCCAGCAGCTTTCAGGGTTTATATGAAAAACTGTTTTTT
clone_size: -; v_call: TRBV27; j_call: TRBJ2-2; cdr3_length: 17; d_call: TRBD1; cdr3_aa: CASSHLTGTGVTGELFF; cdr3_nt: TGTGCCAGCAGTCACCTTACCGGGACAGGGGTAACCGGGGAGCTGTTTTTT
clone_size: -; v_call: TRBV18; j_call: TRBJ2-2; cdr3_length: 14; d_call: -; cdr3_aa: CASSPPGLAGELFF; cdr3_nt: TGTGCCAGCTCACCACCCGGGTTGGCCGGGGAGCTGTTTTTT
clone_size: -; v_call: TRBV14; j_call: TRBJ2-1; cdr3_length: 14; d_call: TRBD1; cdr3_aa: CASSRGTGDHEQFF; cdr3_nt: TGTGCCAGCAGCCGCGGGACAGGGGATCATGAGCAGTTCTTC
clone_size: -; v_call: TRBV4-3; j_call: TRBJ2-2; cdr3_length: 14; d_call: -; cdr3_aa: CASSQDSVAGELFF; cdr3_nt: TGCGCCAGCAGCCAAGATAGTGTGGCCGGGGAGCTGTTTTTT
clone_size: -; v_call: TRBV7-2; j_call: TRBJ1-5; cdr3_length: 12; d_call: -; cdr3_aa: CASSQNNQPQHF; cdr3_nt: TGTGCCAGCAGCCAAAACAATCAGCCCCAGCATTTT
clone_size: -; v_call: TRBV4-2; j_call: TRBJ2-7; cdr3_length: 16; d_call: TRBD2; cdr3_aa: CASSPYSGRGSYEQYF; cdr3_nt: TGTGCCAGCAGCCCCTATAGCGGGAGAGGTTCCTACGAGCAGTACTTC
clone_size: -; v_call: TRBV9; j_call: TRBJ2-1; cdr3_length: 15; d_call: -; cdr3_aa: CASSADLYSYNEQFF; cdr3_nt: TGTGCCAGCAGCGCCGACCTATACTCCTACAATGAGCAGTTCTTC
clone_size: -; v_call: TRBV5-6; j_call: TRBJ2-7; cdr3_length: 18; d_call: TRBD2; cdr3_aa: CASSRLSGRAVVSHEQYF; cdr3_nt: TGTGCCAGCAGCAGGCTTAGCGGGAGGGCCGTCGTGAGCCACGAGCAGTACTTC
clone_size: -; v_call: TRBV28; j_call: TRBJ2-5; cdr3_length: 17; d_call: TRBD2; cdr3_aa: CASSPGGPRDGQETQYF; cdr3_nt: TGTGCCAGCAGTCCGGGGGGACCCCGCGACGGCCAAGAGACCCAGTACTTC
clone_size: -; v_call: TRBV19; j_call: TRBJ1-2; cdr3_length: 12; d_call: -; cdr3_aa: CASEHVNYGYTF; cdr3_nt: TGTGCCAGCGAACACGTTAACTATGGCTACACCTTC
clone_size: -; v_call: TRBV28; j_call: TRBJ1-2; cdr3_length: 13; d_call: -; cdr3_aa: CASSLAAAYGYTF; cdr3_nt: TGTGCCAGCAGTTTAGCGGCAGCATATGGCTACACCTTC
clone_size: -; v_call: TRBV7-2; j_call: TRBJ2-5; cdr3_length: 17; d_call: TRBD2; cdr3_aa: CASSLEVLADWGETQYF; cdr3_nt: TGTGCCAGCAGCTTAGAGGTTCTAGCGGATTGGGGAGAGACCCAGTACTTC
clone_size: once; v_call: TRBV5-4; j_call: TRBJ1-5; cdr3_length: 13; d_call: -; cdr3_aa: CASSLEPGQPQHF; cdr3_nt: TGTGCCAGCAGCTTGGAACCCGGTCAGCCCCAGCATTTT
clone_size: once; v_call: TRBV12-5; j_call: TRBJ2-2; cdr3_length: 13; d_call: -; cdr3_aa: CASGLTQAGELFF; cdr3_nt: TGTGCTAGTGGACTTACCCAGGCTGGGGAGCTGTTTTTT
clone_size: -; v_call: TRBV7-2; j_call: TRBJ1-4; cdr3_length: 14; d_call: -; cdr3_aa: CASSLIPGMGKLFF; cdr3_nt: TGTGCCAGCAGCTTAATTCCGGGAATGGGAAAACTGTTTTTT
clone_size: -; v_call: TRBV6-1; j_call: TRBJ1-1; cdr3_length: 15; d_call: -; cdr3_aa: CASSEVSGDNTEAFF; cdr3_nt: TGTGCCAGCAGTGAGGTCTCCGGGGACAACACTGAAGCTTTCTTT
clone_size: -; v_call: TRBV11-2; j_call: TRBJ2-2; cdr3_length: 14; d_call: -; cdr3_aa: CASAVSLYPGELFF; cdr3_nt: TGTGCCAGCGCGGTCTCCTTGTACCCCGGGGAGCTGTTTTTT
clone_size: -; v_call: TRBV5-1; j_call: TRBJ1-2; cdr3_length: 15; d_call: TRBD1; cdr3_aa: CASALTPTTGDGYTF; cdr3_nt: TGCGCCAGCGCCCTCACACCCACAACAGGGGATGGCTACACCTTC
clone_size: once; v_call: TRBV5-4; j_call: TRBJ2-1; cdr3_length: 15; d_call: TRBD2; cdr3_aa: CASSPSGRADNEQFF; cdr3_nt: TGTGCCAGCAGCCCAAGCGGGAGGGCCGACAATGAGCAGTTCTTC
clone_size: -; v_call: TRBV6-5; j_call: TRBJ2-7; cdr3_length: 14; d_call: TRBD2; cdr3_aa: CASRGGAGSHEQYF; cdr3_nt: TGTGCCAGCCGGGGGGGAGCCGGAAGCCACGAGCAGTACTTC
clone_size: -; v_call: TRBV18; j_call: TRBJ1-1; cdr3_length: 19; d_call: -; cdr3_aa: CASSYYDILRGSWGTEAFF; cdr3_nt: TGTGCCAGCTCATACTACGATATTCTTAGGGGCTCATGGGGCACTGAAGCTTTCTTT
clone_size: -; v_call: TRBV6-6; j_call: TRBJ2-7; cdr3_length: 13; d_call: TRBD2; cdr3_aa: CASMGTSGPEQYF; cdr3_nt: TGTGCCAGCATGGGGACTAGCGGGCCGGAGCAGTACTTC
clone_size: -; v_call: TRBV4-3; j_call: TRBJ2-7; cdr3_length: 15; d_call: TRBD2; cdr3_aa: CASSQGPSGSYEQYF; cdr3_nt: TGCGCCAGCAGCCAAGGGCCTAGCGGGAGTTACGAGCAGTACTTC
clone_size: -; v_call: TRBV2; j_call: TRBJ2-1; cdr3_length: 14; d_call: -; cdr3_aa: CASRGFSSYNEQFF; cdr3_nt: TGTGCCTCCAGGGGCTTCAGCTCCTACAATGAGCAGTTCTTC
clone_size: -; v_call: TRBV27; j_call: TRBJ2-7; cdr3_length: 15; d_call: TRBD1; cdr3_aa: CASSRVRDRPYEQYF; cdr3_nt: TGTGCCAGCAGTCGCGTACGGGACAGACCCTACGAGCAGTACTTC
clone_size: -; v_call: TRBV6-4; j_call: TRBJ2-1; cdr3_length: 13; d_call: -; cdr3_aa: CASSKEAGDEQFF; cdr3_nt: TGTGCCAGCAGTAAGGAGGCAGGGGATGAGCAGTTCTTC
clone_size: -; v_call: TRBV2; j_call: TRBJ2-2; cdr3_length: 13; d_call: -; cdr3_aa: CASSPPRAGELFF; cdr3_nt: TGTGCCAGCAGTCCCCCCCGGGCCGGGGAGCTGTTTTTT
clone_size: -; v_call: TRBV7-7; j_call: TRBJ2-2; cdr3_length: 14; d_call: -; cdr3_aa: CASSLAGYTGELFF; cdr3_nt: TGTGCCAGCAGCTTGGCGGGATACACCGGGGAGCTGTTTTTT
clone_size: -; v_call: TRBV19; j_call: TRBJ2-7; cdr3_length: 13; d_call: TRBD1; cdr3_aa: CASSVDRASEQYF; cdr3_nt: TGTGCCAGTAGTGTGGACAGGGCAAGCGAGCAGTACTTC
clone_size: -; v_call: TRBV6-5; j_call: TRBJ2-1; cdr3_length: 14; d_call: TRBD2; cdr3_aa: CASREGGILGEQFF; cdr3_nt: TGTGCCAGCAGGGAGGGAGGGATTCTTGGCGAGCAGTTCTTC
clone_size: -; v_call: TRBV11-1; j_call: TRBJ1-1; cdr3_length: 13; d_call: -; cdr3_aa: CASSLAVTTEAFF; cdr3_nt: TGTGCCAGCAGCTTAGCGGTGACCACTGAAGCTTTCTTT
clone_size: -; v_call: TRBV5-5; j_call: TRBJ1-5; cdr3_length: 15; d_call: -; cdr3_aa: CASSPAGLTSQPQHF; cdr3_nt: TGTGCCAGCAGCCCCGCGGGGTTGACTAGTCAGCCCCAGCATTTT
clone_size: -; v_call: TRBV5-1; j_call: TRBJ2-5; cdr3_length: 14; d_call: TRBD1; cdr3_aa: CASSYRDSKETQYF; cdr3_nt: TGCGCCAGCAGCTACCGGGACAGCAAAGAGACCCAGTACTTC
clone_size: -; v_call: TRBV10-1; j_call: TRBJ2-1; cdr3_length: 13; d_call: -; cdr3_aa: CASSEDFYNEQFF; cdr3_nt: TGCGCCAGCAGTGAAGACTTTTACAATGAGCAGTTCTTC
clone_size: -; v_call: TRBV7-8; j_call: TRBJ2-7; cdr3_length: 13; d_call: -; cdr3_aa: CASSLVLTGEQYF; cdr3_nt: TGTGCCAGCAGCTTAGTCCTTACGGGCGAGCAGTACTTC
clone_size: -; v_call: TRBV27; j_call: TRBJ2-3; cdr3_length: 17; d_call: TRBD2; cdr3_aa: CASSLRTRDGRPYTQYF; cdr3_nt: TGTGCCAGCAGTTTAAGAACCCGAGACGGGAGGCCCTATACGCAGTATTTT
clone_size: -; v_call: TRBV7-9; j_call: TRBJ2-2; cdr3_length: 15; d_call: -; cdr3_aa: CASSLDGGFSGELFF; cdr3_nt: TGTGCCAGCAGCTTAGACGGCGGGTTTTCCGGGGAGCTGTTTTTT
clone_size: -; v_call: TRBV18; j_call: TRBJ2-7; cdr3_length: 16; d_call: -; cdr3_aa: CASSPPSAAYSHEQYF; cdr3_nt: TGTGCCAGCTCACCACCGAGTGCTGCGTATTCCCACGAGCAGTACTTC
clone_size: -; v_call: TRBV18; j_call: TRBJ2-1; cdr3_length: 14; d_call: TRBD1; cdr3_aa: CASSRLTGGNEQFF; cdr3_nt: TGTGCCAGCTCACGACTTACAGGGGGCAATGAGCAGTTCTTC
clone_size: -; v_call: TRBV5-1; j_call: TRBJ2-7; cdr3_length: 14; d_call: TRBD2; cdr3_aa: CASSLGQGGAEQYF; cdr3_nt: TGCGCCAGCAGCTTGGGGCAGGGAGGGGCCGAGCAGTACTTC
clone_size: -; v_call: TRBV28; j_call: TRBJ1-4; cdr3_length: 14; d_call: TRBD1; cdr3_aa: CASSSGGFTEKLFF; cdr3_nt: TGTGCCAGCAGTTCAGGGGGTTTCACTGAAAAACTGTTTTTT